The T cell receptor beta chain under discussion was sequenced for a study of T-cell memory formation after mild COVID-19. V was pared by 6 bases and J by 1 base, with 15 bases between. The CDR3 has 15 residues. Per germline, CDR1 SNHLY and CDR2 FYNNEI. Study-wide results and limits: The main location of contracting CD4+ clones was CM and EM, and that of contracting CD8+ clones was EMRA.

There are a few counts of this clonotype. Its antigen remains unidentified. TCRdb re-derived calls from the 5' RACE reads in MiXCR, one entry per CDR3 protein. Of a few hundred thousand distinct CDR3 sequences detected, approximately 20% appear once; the ten largest clones hold roughly 21%. The receptor comes from a man between 18 and 35 years old who had mild COVID-19 (a few samples of this study predate the infection). Cell type and time point are not known. Sequenced material: PBMCs or a T cell subset sorted from them (not recorded which). The chain uses TRBV2 and TRBJ1-2; D remains unclear. The CDR3 DNA reads as TGTGCCAGCAGCGAAAACCGAGAAGTTAACTATGGCTACACCTTC. This translates into CASSENREVNYGYTF.